This passage covers 12 T cell receptor beta chains from one sample sequenced in a study of cytomegalovirus exposure and HLA in healthy donors. PCR amplification relied on 60 Vbeta primers (plus 13 Jbeta primers). The protocol was immunoSEQ multiplex PCR, while the TCRdb copy is restricted to in-frame clones and leaves out a portion. The table lists 35,000 to 45,000 clones, roughly 90% of them singletons. Sequencing used PBMCs. These receptors were collected from a woman younger than 30 in good health and CMV-seronegative.

CDR3 nucleotide sequence: TGTGCCAGCAGTCCCCCGGGACAGGGATGGGAGCAGTACTTC. This translates into CASSPPGQGWEQYF. The chain uses TRBV7-6 and TRBJ2-7, with 9 bases aligning to TRBD1. The CDR3 is made up of 14 amino acids. J gave up 7 bases and V 6 bases, and 10 bases lay outside the gene matches. Germline V gene data show CDR1 as SGHVS and CDR2 as FNYEAQ.

The rearrangement links TRBV5-8 to TRBJ2-5, with 7 bases that match TRBD2. The DNA end lines up better with TRBJ2-7; the J call may be wrong. Germline CDR1 SGHTS, CDR2 YDEGEE. CDR3 length: 15 amino acids. This CDR3 is CASSLGRERTYEQYF. In DNA form, the CDR3 reads TGTGCCAGCAGCTTGGGGCGGGAGCGGACCTACGAGCAGTACTTC.

V gene TRBV9 combines with J gene TRBJ1-5; possibly TRBD1 for D (5 bases). Trimming stripped 0 bases from V and 4 bases from J, with 11 bases between. The CDR3 length is 15 residues. Per germline, CDR1 SGDLS and CDR2 YYNGEE. CDR3 DNA sequence: TGTGCCAGCAGCGTAGAGGGGCTTAGGAATCAGCCCCAGCATTTT. Translation gives CASSVEGLRNQPQHF.

This CDR3 is CASRRGSETQYF. The CDR3 nucleotides are TGTGCCAGCAGACGGGGGAGTGAGACCCAGTACTTC. The J gene is TRBJ2-5, the V gene TRBV6-1; perhaps TRBD2 as D (6 bases). This CDR3 comprises 12 residues. Looked up from germline, CDR1 is MNHNS and CDR2 is SASEGT. The germline V and J ends were trimmed by 6 bases and 5 bases, with 10 bases remaining between them.

The CDR3 protein is CSVRGRGVYEQYF. The CDR3 DNA follows: TGCAGCGTTCGGGGCAGGGGGGTTTACGAGCAGTACTTC. This rearrangement joins TRBV29-1 to TRBJ2-7, with D maybe TRBD1 (7 bases). The germline V gene encodes CDR1 SQVTM and CDR2 ANQGSEA. This CDR3 contains 13 residues. V was clipped by 5 bases and J by 4 bases, with 15 bases between them.

The rearrangement links TRBV4-1 to TRBJ2-7; D is possibly TRBD1 (6 bases). The CDR3 contains 15 residues. Looked up from germline, CDR1 is MGHRA and CDR2 is YSYEKL. V shed 1 base and J shed 3 bases, with 13 bases lying between them. CDR3 in DNA: TGCGCCAGCAGCCAAGTTAATCGGGACATCTACGAGCAGTACTTC. This codes for CASSQVNRDIYEQYF.

J is TRBJ2-7 and V is TRBV4-2, with 10 bases that match TRBD2. The CDR3 sequence is 15 residues long. V was pared by 2 bases and J by 5 bases, with 6 bases of the junction left unmatched. Looked up from germline, CDR1 is LGHNA and CDR2 is YNFKEQ. CDR3 bases: TGTGCCAGCAGCCAATATGGGACTAGCGATAACGAGCAGTACTTC. As protein: CASSQYGTSDNEQYF.

J is TRBJ2-1 and V is TRBV5-1; D is possibly TRBD1 (5 bases). The CDR3 totals 15 residues. Germline-derived CDR1 and CDR2 are SGHRS and YFSETQ. V shed 2 bases and J shed 2 bases, with 11 bases lying between them. CDR3 nucleotide sequence: TGCGCCAGCAGCTTAAGACAGATCGCCTACAATGAGCAGTTCTTC. As protein: CASSLRQIAYNEQFF.

The rearrangement joins TRBV2 to TRBJ1-2, with a weak D call TRBD1 (6 bases). V gave up 6 bases and J gave up 4 bases, with 9 bases separating them. This CDR3 has 12 residues. Germline V gene sequence: CDR1 SNHLY, CDR2 FYNNEI. The CDR3 DNA reads as TGTGCCAGCAGAGGACAGAGCTATGGCTACACCTTC. Translation gives CASRGQSYGYTF.

The CDR3 is CAISDRTGEQYF. The CDR3 DNA reads as TGTGCCATCAGTGATCGGACAGGGGAGCAGTACTTC. The V and J genes are TRBV10-3 and TRBJ2-7, with 8 bases that match TRBD1. The CDR3 covers 12 residues. With 3 bases clipped from V and 7 bases from J, the junction kept 2 bases outside the gene matches. The germline gives CDR1 ENHRY, CDR2 SYGVKD.

V and J are TRBV9 and TRBJ2-5; the match to TRBD2 covers 10 bases. The V segment lost 0 bases and the J segment 5 bases; nucleotides outside the gene matches: 7. The germline V gene encodes CDR1 SGDLS and CDR2 YYNGEE. The CDR3 contains 16 residues. For the CDR3, the DNA is TGTGCCAGCAGCGTAGAAGCGGGAGGGCCGGGGGAGACCCAGTACTTC. Translating gives CASSVEAGGPGETQYF. Full variable domain (outside the CDR3, taken from reference TRBV9 and TRBJ2-5): DSGVTQTPKHLITATGQRVTLRCSPRSGDLSVYWYQQSLDQGLQFLIQYYNGEERAKGNILERFSAQQFPDLHSELNLSSLELGDSALYFCASSVEAGGPGETQYFGPGTRLLVL.

The rearrangement links TRBV2 to TRBJ1-1; perhaps TRBD1 as D (5 bases). This CDR3 has 16 residues. V dropped 5 bases and J dropped 1 base, with 17 bases sitting between them. CDR1 and CDR2 from the germline V gene are SNHLY and FYNNEI. CDR3 amino acids: CASSTDARGTNTEAFF. In nucleotides, the CDR3 is TGTGCCAGCAGTACGGACGCCCGGGGGACGAACACTGAAGCTTTCTTT.